This T cell receptor beta chain derives from a study of radiotherapy plus CTLA-4 blockade in lung cancer. Points from the study as a whole: Subsequent to radiotherapy plus ipilimumab, tumor-derived TCR clones underwent expansion in blood.

Data came from immunoSEQ multiplex PCR; TCRdb stores just in-frame clones and leaves some out. The sample holds about 59,000 clones, around 74% seen once. Concerning this clone: Its matching antigen is unknown.

The CDR3 length is 15 residues. Germline V lookup: CDR1 MNHNS, CDR2 SASEGT. With V trimmed by 2 bases and J by 5 bases, 4 bases remained unmatched. The specimen comprised peripheral blood, sampled from a patient treated with radiotherapy plus ipilimumab. The rearrangement uses TRBV6-1 and TRBJ1-4; TRBD1 matches at 8 bases. The clonotype was recovered from a human donor with non-small cell lung cancer whose response to radiotherapy plus ipilimumab could not be evaluated. In nucleotides, the CDR3 is TGTGCCAGCAGTGAAATCGACAGGGGCAATGAAAAACTGTTTTTT. This gives the protein CASSEIDRGNEKLFF.